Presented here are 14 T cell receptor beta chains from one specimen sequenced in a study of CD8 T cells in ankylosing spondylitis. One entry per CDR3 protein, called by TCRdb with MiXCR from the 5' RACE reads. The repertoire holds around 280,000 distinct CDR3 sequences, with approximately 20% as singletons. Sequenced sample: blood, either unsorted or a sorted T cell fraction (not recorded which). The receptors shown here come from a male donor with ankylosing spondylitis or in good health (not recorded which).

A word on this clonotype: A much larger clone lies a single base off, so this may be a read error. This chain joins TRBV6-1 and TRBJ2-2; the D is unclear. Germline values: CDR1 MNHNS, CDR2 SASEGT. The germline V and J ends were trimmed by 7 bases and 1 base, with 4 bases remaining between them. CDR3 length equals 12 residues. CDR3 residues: CASTRNTGELFF. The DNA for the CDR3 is TGTGCCAGCACTCGGAACACCGGGGAGCTGTTTTTT.

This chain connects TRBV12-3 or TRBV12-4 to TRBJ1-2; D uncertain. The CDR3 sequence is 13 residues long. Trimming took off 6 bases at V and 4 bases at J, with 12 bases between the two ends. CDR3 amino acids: CASSFRARYGYTF. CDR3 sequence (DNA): TGTGCCAGCAGCTTCCGGGCCCGCTATGGCTACACCTTC.

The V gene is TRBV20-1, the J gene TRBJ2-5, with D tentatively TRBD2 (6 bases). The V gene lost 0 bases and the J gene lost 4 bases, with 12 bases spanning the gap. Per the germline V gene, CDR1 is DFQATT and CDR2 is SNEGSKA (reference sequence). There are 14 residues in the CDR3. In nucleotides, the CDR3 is TGCAGTGCTAGAGATATCAGGGAGGTAGAGACCCAGTACTTC. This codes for CSARDIREVETQYF.

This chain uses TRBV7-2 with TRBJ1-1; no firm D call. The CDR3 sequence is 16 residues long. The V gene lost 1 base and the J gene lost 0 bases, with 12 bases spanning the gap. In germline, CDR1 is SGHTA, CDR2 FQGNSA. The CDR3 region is CASSLGSGPMNTEAFF. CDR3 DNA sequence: TGTGCCAGCAGCTTAGGTTCAGGACCAATGAACACTGAAGCTTTCTTT.

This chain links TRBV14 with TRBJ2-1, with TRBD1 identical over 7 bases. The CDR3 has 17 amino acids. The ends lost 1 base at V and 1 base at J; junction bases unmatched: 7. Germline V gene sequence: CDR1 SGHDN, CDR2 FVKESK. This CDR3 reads CASSQGRDRNSYNEQFF. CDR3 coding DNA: TGTGCCAGCAGCCAAGGCCGGGACAGAAATTCCTACAATGAGCAGTTCTTC.

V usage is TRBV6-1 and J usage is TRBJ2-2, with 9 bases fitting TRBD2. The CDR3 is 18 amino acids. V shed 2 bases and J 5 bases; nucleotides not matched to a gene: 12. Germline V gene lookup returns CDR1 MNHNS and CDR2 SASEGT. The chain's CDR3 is CASSESPGTSFETGELFF. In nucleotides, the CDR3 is TGTGCCAGCAGTGAAAGCCCAGGGACTAGCTTCGAGACCGGGGAGCTGTTTTTT.

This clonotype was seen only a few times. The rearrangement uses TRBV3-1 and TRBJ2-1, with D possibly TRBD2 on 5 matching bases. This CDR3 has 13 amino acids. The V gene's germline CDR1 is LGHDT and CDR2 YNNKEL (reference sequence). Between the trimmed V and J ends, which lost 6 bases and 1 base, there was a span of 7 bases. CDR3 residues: CASRSGSYNEQFF. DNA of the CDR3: TGTGCCAGCAGAAGCGGATCCTACAATGAGCAGTTCTTC.

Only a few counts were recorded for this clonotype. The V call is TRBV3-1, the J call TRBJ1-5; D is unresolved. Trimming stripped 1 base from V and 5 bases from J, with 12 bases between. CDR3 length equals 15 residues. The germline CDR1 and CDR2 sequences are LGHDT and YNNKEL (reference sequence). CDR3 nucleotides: TGTGCCAGCAGCCAAGGATTCGGGTCCCATCAGCCCCAGCATTTT. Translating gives CASSQGFGSHQPQHF.

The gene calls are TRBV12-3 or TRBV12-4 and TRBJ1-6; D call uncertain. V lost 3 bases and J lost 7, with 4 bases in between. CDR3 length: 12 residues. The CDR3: CASSLGNSPLHF. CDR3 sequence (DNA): TGTGCCAGCAGTTTGGGGAATTCACCCCTCCACTTT.

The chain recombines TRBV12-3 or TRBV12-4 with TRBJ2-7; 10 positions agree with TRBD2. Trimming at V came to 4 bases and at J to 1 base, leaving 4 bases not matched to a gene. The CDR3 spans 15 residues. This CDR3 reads CASSYGLAASYEQYV. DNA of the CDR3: TGTGCCAGCAGTTATGGACTAGCGGCGTCCTACGAGCAGTACGTC.

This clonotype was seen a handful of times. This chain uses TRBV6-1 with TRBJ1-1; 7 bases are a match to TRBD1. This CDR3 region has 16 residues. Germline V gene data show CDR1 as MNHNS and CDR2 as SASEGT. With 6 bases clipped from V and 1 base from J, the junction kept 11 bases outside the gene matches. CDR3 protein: CASRGAQGSGNTEAFF. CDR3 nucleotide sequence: TGTGCCAGCAGAGGAGCACAGGGGTCGGGGAACACTGAAGCTTTCTTT.

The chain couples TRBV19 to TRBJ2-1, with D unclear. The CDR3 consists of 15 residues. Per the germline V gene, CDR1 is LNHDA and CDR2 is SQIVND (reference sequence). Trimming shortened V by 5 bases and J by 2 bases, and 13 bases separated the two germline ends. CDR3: CASSWAGRAYNEQFF. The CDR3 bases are TGTGCCAGTAGTTGGGCAGGCAGAGCCTACAATGAGCAGTTCTTC.

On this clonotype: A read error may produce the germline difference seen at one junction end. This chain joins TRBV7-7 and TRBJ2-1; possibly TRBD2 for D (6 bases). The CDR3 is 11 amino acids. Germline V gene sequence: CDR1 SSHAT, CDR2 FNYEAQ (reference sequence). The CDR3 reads CASSSGDEQFF. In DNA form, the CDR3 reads TGTGCTAGCAGCTCGGGGGATGAGCAGTTCTTC. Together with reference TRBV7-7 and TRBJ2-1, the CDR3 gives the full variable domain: GAGVSQSPRYKVTKRGQDVTLRCDPISSHATLYWYQQALGQGPEFLTYFNYEAQPDKSGLPSDRFSAERPEGSISTLTIQRTEQRDSAMYRCASSSGDEQFFGPGTRLTVL.

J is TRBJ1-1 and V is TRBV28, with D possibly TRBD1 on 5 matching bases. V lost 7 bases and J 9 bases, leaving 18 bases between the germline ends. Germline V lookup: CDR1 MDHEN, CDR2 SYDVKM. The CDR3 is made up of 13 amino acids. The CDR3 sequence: CASTPGRDRQAFF. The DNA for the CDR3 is TGTGCCAGCACCCCGGGTCGGGACCGTCAAGCTTTCTTT. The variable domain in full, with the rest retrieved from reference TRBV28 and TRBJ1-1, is DVKVTQSSRYLVKRTGEKVFLECVQDMDHENMFWYRQDPGLGLRLIYFSYDVKMKEKGDIPEGYSVSREKKERFSLILESASTNQTSMYLCASTPGRDRQAFFGQGTRLTVV.